This T cell receptor (beta chain) was observed in a study of tumor-infiltrating lymphocytes in localized non-small cell lung cancer. Turning to the study itself: Some samples were collected after neoadjuvant chemotherapy; smokers, never-smokers and several histologies were included. Resected tumor was paired with non-adjacent uninvolved lung from the same patient. Findings and limits, study-wide: Immunotypes IM1 and IM2 had similar TCR-derived T-cell fractions. Each assay used a separate piece of the same tissue.

Details on this clone: The antigen remains unidentified.

There are 15 residues in the CDR3. V was trimmed by 7 bases and J by 0 bases, leaving 13 bases between them. Looked up from germline, CDR1 is MDHEN and CDR2 is SYDVKM. Only in-frame clones appear in the TCRdb table, and some are missing; sequencing was by immunoSEQ multiplex PCR. The data contain 16,000 or so clones, 70% to 75% of them singletons. The material sequenced was lung tumor tissue. The chain recombines TRBV28 with TRBJ1-5, with D hard to call. This receptor was taken from a human donor with non-small cell lung cancer. CDR3 in DNA: TGTGCCAGCAAAAATACGGGATATAGCAATCAGCCCCAGCATTTT. Translating gives CASKNTGYSNQPQHF.